This T cell receptor beta chain was sequenced for a study of blood T cell repertoires in COVID-19. The CDR3 runs 15 residues. V lost 0 bases to trimming and J lost 9 bases, with 17 bases between them. CDR1 is ENHRY and CDR2 is SYGVKD in the germline V gene. Generated by immunoSEQ multiplex PCR, the TCRdb table keeps only in-frame clones and is missing some. The sample has 200,000 to 300,000 clones; more than 70% are singletons. Sequenced: peripheral blood. The TCR comes from a woman between 45 and 60 years old with acute or convalescent COVID-19. The V gene is TRBV10-3, the J gene TRBJ1-2; TRBD1 might be the D (6 bases). CDR3 sequence reads: CAISESAGGARSYTF. The CDR3 bases are TGTGCCATCAGTGAGTCAGCGGGGGGCGCGAGGAGCTACACCTTC.